What follows describes a single TCR beta chain. No antigen is known for it. These data belong to a study of OX40 agonist ivuxolimab in advanced cancers. Overall study context: Across the patients, intravenous ivuxolimab was delivered every 2 weeks at 0.01 to 10 mg/kg.

V lost 6 bases to trimming and J lost 5 bases; unmatched junction nucleotides: 12. The germline V gene has CDR1 WSHSY and CDR2 SAAADI. The CDR3 contains 15 residues. Findings and caveats of the study: On average, CD8+ T cells had more expanded clones than CD4+. Certain nonresponders additionally had low normalized T-cell clonal expansion. Both CD4+ and CD8+ T cell populations in blood had undergone clonal expansion by week 6 at 0.1 to 3.0 mg/kg.

This table comes from immunoSEQ multiplex PCR, and its TCRdb copy is limited to in-frame clones, with some not included. The profile shows around 80,000 clones, about 88% of them singletons. The gene calls are TRBV10-2 and TRBJ2-7, with 8 bases fitting TRBD2. This sequence was found in an adult with an advanced solid tumor such as melanoma, head and neck, liver or kidney cancer. The material was CD4+ or CD8+ T cells sorted from blood, obtained in a trial of the OX40 agonist ivuxolimab. CDR3 coding DNA: TGCGCCAGCAGGGATTCGGGAGGGCCGCTGAACGAGCAGTACTTC. It codes for CASRDSGGPLNEQYF.